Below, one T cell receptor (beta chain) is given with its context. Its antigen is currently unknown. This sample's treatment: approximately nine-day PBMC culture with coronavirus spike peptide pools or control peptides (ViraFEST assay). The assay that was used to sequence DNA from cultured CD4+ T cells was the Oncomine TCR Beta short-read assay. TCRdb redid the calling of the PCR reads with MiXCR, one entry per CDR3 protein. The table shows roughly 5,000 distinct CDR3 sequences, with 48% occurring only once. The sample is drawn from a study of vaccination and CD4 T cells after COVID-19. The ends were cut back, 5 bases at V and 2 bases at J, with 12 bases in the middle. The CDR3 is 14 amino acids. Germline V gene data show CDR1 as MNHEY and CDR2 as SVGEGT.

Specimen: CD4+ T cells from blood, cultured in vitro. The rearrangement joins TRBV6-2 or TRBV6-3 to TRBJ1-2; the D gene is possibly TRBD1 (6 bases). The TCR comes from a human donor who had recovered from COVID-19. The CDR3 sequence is CASSRWTENYGYTF. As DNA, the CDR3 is TGTGCCAGCAGTCGTTGGACAGAAAACTATGGCTACACCTTC.